This TCR beta chain was sequenced for a study of PD-1 blockade in mismatch repair-deficient tumors. For the study at large: Enrolled about 2013-2017, patients had progressing, pretreated mismatch repair-deficient cancers of approximately 13 types. Study conclusions and caveats: Rapid post-treatment expansion, then contraction, generally preceding radiologic response, marked tumor-resident clones.

Of note for this clone: What it binds is unknown.

Every patient had mismatch repair deficiency by PCR or immunohistochemistry. Germline V CDR1 and CDR2: SGHTA, FQGTGA. The V gene lost 7 bases and the J gene lost 0 bases, with 13 bases spanning the gap. CDR3 length: 14 amino acids. The assay was immunoSEQ multiplex PCR, and TCRdb's table has in-frame clones only and misses some. The profile shows 100,000 or so clones, about 79% of them singletons. Sequencing used peripheral blood, obtained approximately 35 weeks after starting pembrolizumab. This sequence joins TRBV7-3 and TRBJ2-7, with D perhaps matching TRBD2 (6 bases). This receptor was identified in an adult with mismatch repair-deficient cancer. CDR3 in amino acids: CASKASASSYEQYF. The CDR3 bases are TGTGCCAGCAAGGCTAGCGCTAGCTCCTACGAGCAGTACTTC. Supplemented by reference TRBV7-3 and TRBJ2-7, the full variable domain reads GAGVSQTPSNKVTEKGKYVELRCDPISGHTALYWYRQSLGQGPEFLIYFQGTGAADDSGLPNDRFFAVRPEGSVSTLKIQRTERGDSAVYLCASKASASSYEQYFGPGTRLTVT.